These 12 T cell receptor beta chains share one sample of origin, sequenced in a study of blood T cells in healthy people across ages. Primed by a sample-barcoded 5' primer and a J-beta primer mix, a second PCR proceeded for about 7 to 11 cycles. Via MiXCR, TCRdb re-called the 5' RACE reads, giving one row per CDR3 protein. The repertoire includes 710,000 or so distinct CDR3 sequences, roughly 20% of them detected once, and roughly a fifth sits in the top ten. Sequenced material: blood. Receptors were obtained from a man between 70 and 80 years old in good health.

The J gene is TRBJ2-7, the V gene TRBV6-6; maybe TRBD2 (5 bases). The CDR3 totals 14 residues. Germline V gives CDR1 MNHNY, CDR2 SVGAGI (reference sequence). CDR3 DNA sequence: TGTACCAGCAGTTCAGTTCCGGGATTGTACGAGCAGTACGTC. Translation: CTSSSVPGLYEQYV.

V is TRBV21-1 and J is TRBJ2-7; the D call TRBD1 from the table was never checked on the DNA. The J call may not be correct, given that the DNA end is closer to TRBJ2-5. TRBV21-1 is an annotated pseudogene. This CDR3 has 17 amino acids. Here the CDR3 DNA reads TGTGCCAGGCACCGGGACAGGATCAGTAGGCGGGAAGAGACCCAGTACTTC. Translation: CARHRDRISRREETQYF.

For this clonotype: A much larger clone is a single base away; this may be a read error. The rearrangement uses TRBV24-1 and TRBJ2-5; 7 bases fit TRBD2. The germline V gene encodes CDR1 KGHDR and CDR2 SFDVKD. The trim removed 0 bases at V and 4 bases at J, leaving 7 bases unmatched. CDR3 size: 16 residues. The CDR3 reads CATSDLGNSGRETQYF. CDR3 DNA: TGTGCCACCAGTGATTTGGGAAATAGCGGGCGAGAGACCCAGTACTTC.

This sequence joins TRBV6-5 and TRBJ2-7; 9 bases agree with TRBD1. Germline V gene sequence: CDR1 MNHEY, CDR2 SVGAGI. J was trimmed by 5 bases and V by 6 bases; bases with no gene match: 8. The CDR3 is made up of 14 amino acids. The CDR3 is CASSGGTGWDEQYF. The DNA of the CDR3 is TGTGCCAGCAGCGGGGGGACAGGGTGGGACGAGCAGTACTTC.

This clonotype was observed at least ten times. DNA of the CDR3: TGTGCCAGCAGCTTAGTGGTAGGGCAGGGCTACACCTTC. Amino acids: CASSLVVGQGYTF. The chain recombines TRBV13 with TRBJ1-2; D remains unclear. V was pared by 1 base and J by 8 bases, with 11 bases between. Germline V gives CDR1 PRHDT, CDR2 FYEKMQ (reference sequence). This CDR3 is 13 amino acids long. Looking up the rest from reference TRBV13 and TRBJ1-2 gives the full variable domain: AAGVIQSPRHLIKEKRETATLKCYPIPRHDTVYWYQQGPGQDPQFLISFYEKMQSDKGSIPDRFSAQQFSDYHSELNMSSLELGDSALYFCASSLVVGQGYTFGSGTRLTVV.

This chain joins TRBV7-2 and TRBJ2-1, with D perhaps TRBD2 (6 bases). The length of the CDR3 is 15 residues. Trimming left V 4 bases short and J 0 bases short, with 10 bases between. Germline CDR1 is SGHTA and CDR2 is FQGNSA. The DNA for the CDR3 is TGTGCCAGCAGCTCGGTTAGCGGCTCCTACAATGAGCAGTTCTTC. This translates into CASSSVSGSYNEQFF. The full variable domain, in which reference TRBV7-2 and TRBJ2-1 provide the parts outside the CDR3, is GAGVSQSPSNKVTEKGKDVELRCDPISGHTALYWYRQSLGQGLEFLIYFQGNSAPDKSGLPSDRFSAERTGGSVSTLTIQRTQQEDSAVYLCASSSVSGSYNEQFFGPGTRLTVL.

This clonotype turned up a few times. V gene TRBV9 combines with J gene TRBJ1-2, with D possibly being TRBD1 (5 bases). This CDR3 contains 16 residues. Germline CDR1 SGDLS, CDR2 YYNGEE. With 3 bases removed from V and 8 bases from J, the gap between germline ends came to 23 bases. In DNA form, the CDR3 reads TGTGCCAGCAGCGGCCAAGTGGGAGGGACTCTCGGAGGCTACACCTTC. Encoded protein: CASSGQVGGTLGGYTF. The variable domain in full, with the rest retrieved from reference TRBV9 and TRBJ1-2, is DSGVTQTPKHLITATGQRVTLRCSPRSGDLSVYWYQQSLDQGLQFLIQYYNGEERAKGNILERFSAQQFPDLHSELNLSSLELGDSALYFCASSGQVGGTLGGYTFGSGTRLTVV.

This clonotype has more than one count but fewer than ten. V is TRBV19 and J is TRBJ1-4; D possibly corresponds to TRBD1 (6 bases). Trimming removed 5 bases from V and 7 bases from J, with 17 bases in between. The CDR3 is made up of 15 amino acids. Germline lookup yields CDR1 LNHDA and CDR2 SQIVND (reference sequence). In DNA, the CDR3 is TGTGCCAGTAGTGCCGGACAGTTCCAAGGTGAAAAACTGTTTTTT. Its protein is CASSAGQFQGEKLFF.

The CDR3 spells CAWAGGSSYNEQFF. The DNA for the CDR3 is TGTGCCTGGGCAGGGGGCTCCTCCTACAATGAGCAGTTCTTC. The gene calls are TRBV30 and TRBJ2-1, with 8 bases that match TRBD1. This CDR3 contains 14 residues. CDR1 GTSNPN and CDR2 SVGIG come from the germline V gene (reference sequence). The junction had 3 bases not matched to a gene; V was cut back by 5 bases and J by 0 bases.

V and J are TRBV3-1 and TRBJ2-2, with TRBD2 as a possible D gene (6 bases). The V gene's germline CDR1 is LGHDT and CDR2 YNNKEL (reference sequence). The CDR3 extends over 14 amino acids. The ends were cut back, 4 bases at V and 3 bases at J, with 9 bases in the middle. CDR3 DNA sequence: TGTGCCAGCAGCCCGCCGGGGGACACCGGGGAGCTGTTTTTT. It encodes CASSPPGDTGELFF.

This CDR3 is CASRTPGVTEAFF. The DNA of the CDR3 is TGTGCCAGCAGAACCCCAGGGGTGACTGAAGCTTTCTTT. The rearrangement uses TRBV12-3 or TRBV12-4 and TRBJ1-1; D might be TRBD1 (6 bases). Trimming removed 6 bases at V and 5 bases at J, with 13 bases between. The CDR3 totals 13 residues.

This clonotype was seen a handful of times. The rearrangement links TRBV12-3 or TRBV12-4 to TRBJ2-5; D is possibly TRBD1 or TRBD2 (5 bases each). The tail of the sequence fits TRBJ2-7 better, so the J call may be wrong. This CDR3 region has 15 residues. The CDR3 DNA is TGTGCCAGCAGTTTAAGTCCTGGGGGAAATTACGAGCAGTACGTC. Its translation is CASSLSPGGNYEQYV.